Listed below are T cell receptor beta chains from one sample, sequenced in a study of T cell responses to AZD1222 COVID-19 vaccine. The repertoire was sequenced with immunoSEQ multiplex PCR; TCRdb's copy has only in-frame clones and lacks some. The sample holds around 83,000 clones; roughly 88% are singletons and the top ten take 15% to 20%. The sample in question was peripheral blood, obtained on day 0 of AZD1222 vaccination. These receptors all come from an adult in good health. Each CDR3 is given with its conserved first and last residue. Each record gives: D gene, V gene, clone size, J gene, CDR3 protein, CDR3 DNA. A D gene is named only where the DNA matches it firmly. Rows may omit the clone size; those that give it use once, few, many or a size class.

d_gene: -; v_gene: TRBV9; abundance: -; j_gene: TRBJ2-3; CDR3aa: CASSVGTDWVTDTQYF; CDR3nt: TGTGCCAGCAGCGTAGGTACGGACTGGGTCACAGATACGCAGTATTTT
d_gene: -; v_gene: TRBV7-3; abundance: -; j_gene: TRBJ2-1; CDR3aa: CASSLGGDEQFF; CDR3nt: TGTGCCAGCAGCTTAGGGGGCGATGAGCAGTTCTTC
d_gene: -; v_gene: TRBV6-1; abundance: -; j_gene: TRBJ1-2; CDR3aa: CASREVGGHYGYTF; CDR3nt: TGTGCCAGCAGGGAAGTCGGTGGGCACTATGGCTACACCTTC
d_gene: -; v_gene: TRBV15; abundance: -; j_gene: TRBJ1-4; CDR3aa: CATSGAPTNEKLFF; CDR3nt: TGTGCCACCAGCGGGGCTCCAACTAATGAAAAACTGTTTTTT
d_gene: TRBD1; v_gene: TRBV7-9; abundance: -; j_gene: TRBJ1-4; CDR3aa: CASSIGQGRVGEKLFF; CDR3nt: TGTGCCAGCAGCATTGGACAGGGTAGAGTAGGAGAAAAACTGTTTTTT
d_gene: TRBD2; v_gene: TRBV5-1; abundance: -; j_gene: TRBJ2-4; CDR3aa: CASSLDRGVPQNIQYF; CDR3nt: TGCGCCAGCAGCTTGGATCGGGGGGTTCCCCAAAACATTCAGTACTTC
d_gene: TRBD1; v_gene: TRBV11-3; abundance: -; j_gene: TRBJ2-3; CDR3aa: CASSKGGQERAQYF; CDR3nt: TGTGCCAGCAGCAAGGGGGGACAGGAGCGGGCGCAGTATTTT
d_gene: -; v_gene: TRBV6-1; abundance: -; j_gene: TRBJ2-3; CDR3aa: CASSETQGLASSTDTQYF; CDR3nt: TGTGCCAGCAGTGAAACCCAGGGGCTAGCCTCTAGCACAGATACGCAGTATTTT
d_gene: -; v_gene: TRBV14; abundance: -; j_gene: TRBJ1-2; CDR3aa: CASSQDRPGWEDGYTF; CDR3nt: TGTGCCAGCAGCCAAGACAGGCCGGGGTGGGAAGATGGCTACACCTTC
d_gene: -; v_gene: TRBV5-4; abundance: -; j_gene: TRBJ2-7; CDR3aa: CASSLVPEGYEQYF; CDR3nt: TGTGCCAGCAGCTTGGTGCCAGAAGGCTACGAGCAGTACTTC
d_gene: TRBD2; v_gene: TRBV5-4; abundance: -; j_gene: TRBJ2-1; CDR3aa: CASSSKAGGPKSEQFF; CDR3nt: TGTGCCAGCAGCTCAAAAGCGGGGGGGCCGAAGAGTGAGCAGTTCTTC
d_gene: -; v_gene: TRBV7-9; abundance: -; j_gene: TRBJ1-2; CDR3aa: CASSPGRDWGGYTF; CDR3nt: TGTGCCAGCAGCCCGGGCCGGGACTGGGGTGGCTACACCTTC
d_gene: -; v_gene: TRBV13; abundance: -; j_gene: TRBJ2-1; CDR3aa: CASSKSPGDNEQFF; CDR3nt: TGTGCCAGCAGCAAATCCCCAGGAGATAATGAGCAGTTCTTC
d_gene: TRBD1; v_gene: TRBV6-2/TRBV6-3; abundance: once; j_gene: TRBJ1-5; CDR3aa: CASSLQGLQNQPQHF; CDR3nt: TGTGCCAGCAGTTTACAGGGGTTACAGAATCAGCCCCAGCATTTT
d_gene: -; v_gene: TRBV11-2; abundance: -; j_gene: TRBJ1-4; CDR3aa: CASSLSSVEKLFF; CDR3nt: TGTGCCAGCAGCTTATCGTCCGTTGAAAAACTGTTTTTT
d_gene: TRBD2; v_gene: TRBV5-6; abundance: -; j_gene: TRBJ2-3; CDR3aa: CASSLAGGTDTQYF; CDR3nt: TGTGCCAGCAGCCTAGCGGGAGGGACAGATACGCAGTATTTT
d_gene: TRBD2; v_gene: TRBV10-3; abundance: few; j_gene: TRBJ2-1; CDR3aa: CAISEIAGGGHNEQFF; CDR3nt: TGTGCCATCAGTGAAATAGCGGGAGGTGGCCACAATGAGCAGTTCTTC
d_gene: -; v_gene: TRBV7-3; abundance: -; j_gene: TRBJ1-6; CDR3aa: CASRQGPYNSPLHF; CDR3nt: TGTGCCAGCAGACAGGGCCCCTATAATTCACCCCTCCACTTT
d_gene: -; v_gene: TRBV7-8; abundance: -; j_gene: TRBJ2-2; CDR3aa: CASTLSQGSTGELFF; CDR3nt: TGTGCCAGCACCCTTTCCCAGGGTAGCACCGGGGAGCTGTTTTTT
d_gene: -; v_gene: TRBV20-1; abundance: -; j_gene: TRBJ1-5; CDR3aa: CSASTEHQPQHF; CDR3nt: TGCAGTGCTAGTACTGAACATCAGCCCCAGCATTTT
d_gene: -; v_gene: TRBV28; abundance: -; j_gene: TRBJ2-7; CDR3aa: CASIPGAGLSYEQYF; CDR3nt: TGTGCCAGCATCCCGGGGGCGGGCCTCTCCTACGAGCAGTACTTC
d_gene: -; v_gene: TRBV14; abundance: -; j_gene: TRBJ1-2; CDR3aa: CASSQVGRYGYTF; CDR3nt: TGTGCCAGCAGCCAAGTTGGACGGTATGGCTACACCTTC
d_gene: -; v_gene: TRBV14; abundance: -; j_gene: TRBJ1-6; CDR3aa: CASSPAVGSPLHF; CDR3nt: TGTGCCAGCAGCCCGGCAGTAGGTTCACCCCTCCACTTT
d_gene: TRBD1; v_gene: TRBV18; abundance: once; j_gene: TRBJ1-2; CDR3aa: CASSPDREMYGYTF; CDR3nt: TGTGCCAGCTCACCGGACAGGGAAATGTATGGCTACACCTTC
d_gene: -; v_gene: TRBV2; abundance: -; j_gene: TRBJ2-1; CDR3aa: CASSELPSTLYNEQFF; CDR3nt: TGTGCCAGCAGTGAGCTGCCCAGTACCCTATACAATGAGCAGTTCTTC
d_gene: TRBD1; v_gene: TRBV27; abundance: -; j_gene: TRBJ2-2; CDR3aa: CASSPFTWTGSNTGELFF; CDR3nt: TGTGCCAGCAGTCCTTTCACCTGGACAGGGTCGAACACCGGGGAGCTGTTTTTT
d_gene: -; v_gene: TRBV9; abundance: -; j_gene: TRBJ1-2; CDR3aa: CASSSDGGLGGYTF; CDR3nt: TGTGCCAGCAGCTCCGACGGGGGGTTGGGTGGCTACACCTTC
d_gene: -; v_gene: TRBV7-9; abundance: -; j_gene: TRBJ1-1; CDR3aa: CASSLPLEPRHEAFF; CDR3nt: TGTGCCAGCAGCTTACCGCTCGAACCAAGGCATGAAGCTTTCTTT
d_gene: TRBD1; v_gene: TRBV3-1/TRBV3-2; abundance: -; j_gene: TRBJ1-1; CDR3aa: CASSQVGTAGRTEAFF; CDR3nt: TGTGCCAGCAGCCAGGTTGGGACAGCCGGTCGGACTGAAGCTTTCTTT